Listed here are 11 T cell receptor beta chains from one sample, sequenced in a study of blood T cell repertoires in COVID-19. Measured with immunoSEQ multiplex PCR; TCRdb has only the in-frame clones, and not every one. The sample carries about 97,000 clones, roughly 90% recorded once. Sequencing used peripheral blood. The origin of the receptors is a woman between 45 and 65 years old with COVID-19, enrolled during active disease.

V usage is TRBV27 and J usage is TRBJ1-6; TRBD1 agrees at 10 bases. Germline assignment: CDR1 MNHEY and CDR2 SMNVEV (reference sequence). The CDR3 contains 20 residues. The ends lost 4 bases at V and 6 bases at J; junction bases unmatched: 18. The CDR3 here is CASSSPPRTGGIGLNSPLHF. The CDR3 nucleotides read TGTGCCAGCAGTTCCCCACCTCGGACAGGGGGGATAGGCCTTAATTCACCCCTCCACTTT.

This chain links TRBV18 with TRBJ2-1, with a possible D match to TRBD1 (5 bases). The CDR3 contains 12 residues. Trimming took 3 bases from V and 15 from J, leaving 15 bases between them. Germline V gene lookup returns CDR1 KGHSH and CDR2 LQKENI. CDR3 in amino acids: CASSPDTPVGFF. The DNA of the CDR3 is TGTGCCAGCTCACCGGACACCCCCGTGGGGTTCTTC.

The chain carries TRBV28 and TRBJ1-4, with D perhaps TRBD1 (6 bases). Germline V gene data show CDR1 as MDHEN and CDR2 as SYDVKM. The CDR3 contains 14 residues. Trimming removed 5 bases from V and 4 bases from J, with 11 bases in between. The CDR3 DNA reads TGTGCCAGCAGTAGGACAGATGGTAATGAAAAACTGTTTTTT. As protein: CASSRTDGNEKLFF.

The chain uses TRBV19 and TRBJ2-7; 7 nucleotides align to TRBD1. This CDR3 region has 14 residues. Looked up from germline, CDR1 is LNHDA and CDR2 is SQIVND (reference sequence). Trimming removed 5 bases from V and 2 bases from J; junction bases left unmatched: 6. The CDR3 coding sequence is TGTGCCAGTAGTCTCCGGACAGGACCCTACGAGCAGTACTTC. Translation: CASSLRTGPYEQYF.

CDR3 in DNA: TGTGCCAGCAGTTTCCGGGGGAGCGGGAACACTGAAGCTTTCTTT. It encodes CASSFRGSGNTEAFF. The chain couples TRBV28 to TRBJ1-1, with D possibly matching TRBD1 (5 bases). This CDR3 has 15 residues. Germline CDR1 MDHEN, CDR2 SYDVKM. V lost 3 bases to trimming and J lost 1 base, with 12 bases between them.

V usage is TRBV6-6 and J usage is TRBJ1-3; 11 bases line up with TRBD1. Germline values: CDR1 MNHNY, CDR2 SVGAGI (reference sequence). V gave up 5 bases and J gave up 4 bases; unmatched junction bases: 7. The CDR3 has 16 residues. The CDR3 loop is CASSLGQGAEGNTIYF. The CDR3 nucleotides are TGTGCCAGCAGTCTAGGACAGGGGGCAGAGGGAAACACCATATATTTT.

Of note for this clone: One junction end disagrees with the germline gene, perhaps due to a read error. This chain joins TRBV2 and TRBJ1-2, with D possibly being TRBD1 (5 bases). This CDR3 has 11 amino acids. Germline V gene lookup returns CDR1 SNHLY and CDR2 FYNNEI. The CDR3 DNA reads TGTGCCAGCAGTGCCCGGGGGGGAAGTTTCTTC. Amino acid sequence: CASSARGGSFF.

This chain links TRBV12-3 or TRBV12-4 with TRBJ1-1, with D uncertain. CDR3 length: 13 amino acids. Trimming took 7 bases from V and 2 from J, leaving 11 bases between them. CDR3 residues: CASNPGLNTEAFF. For the CDR3, the DNA is TGTGCCAGCAATCCCGGACTTAACACTGAAGCTTTCTTT.

The V gene is TRBV2, the J gene TRBJ2-3, with 10 nucleotides matching TRBD1. The V and J ends lost 5 bases and 5 bases, in that order; junction bases with no gene match: 4. CDR3 length: 14 amino acids. The germline gives CDR1 SNHLY, CDR2 FYNNEI. The CDR3 nucleotides are TGTGCCAGCAGTAAGGACAGGGGGGTAGATACGCAGTATTTT. This translates into CASSKDRGVDTQYF.

The chain links TRBV27 to TRBJ2-2; TRBD1 matches 7 bases. CDR1 is MNHEY, CDR2 SMNVEV, per germline (reference sequence). CDR3 size: 16 residues. Trimming removed 5 bases from V and 0 bases from J; junction bases left unmatched: 6. In nucleotides, the CDR3 is TGTGCCAGCAGTCCTAGACAGGGCGCGAACACCGGGGAGCTGTTTTTT. Amino acids: CASSPRQGANTGELFF.

The chain recombines TRBV28 with TRBJ2-2; D is unclear. Trimming cost V 3 bases and J 5 bases, with 19 bases left between them. This CDR3 comprises 17 residues. The germline gives CDR1 MDHEN, CDR2 SYDVKM. CDR3 in DNA: TGTGCCAGCAGTTTCCCCCCGTTAGGAGCCTTGACCGGGGAGCTGTTTTTT. Protein sequence: CASSFPPLGALTGELFF.